What follows are 8 T cell receptor beta chains derived from one specimen sequenced in a study of CD8 T cells in ankylosing spondylitis. Study-level findings and limits: Within ankylosing spondylitis blood, a TCR beta motif made up of eight or nine highly homologous variants appeared to be characteristic.

Their recognized antigens are unknown. Each CDR3 protein gets one entry after TCRdb re-called the 5' RACE reads with MiXCR. The sample lists about 420,000 distinct CDR3 sequences; under 25% were seen once. The sequenced sample was blood, either unsorted or a sorted T cell fraction (not recorded which). These receptors were obtained from a male donor with ankylosing spondylitis.

In its sample, this clonotype was seen a few times. The rearrangement uses TRBV5-1 and TRBJ2-2; D is perhaps TRBD2 (5 bases). Germline V gene lookup returns CDR1 SGHRS and CDR2 YFSETQ. Trimming left V 0 bases short and J 4 bases short, with 16 bases between. This CDR3 is built from 17 residues. CDR3 sequence reads: CASSLAYYRGSTGELFF. For the CDR3, the DNA is TGCGCCAGCAGCTTGGCCTATTACAGAGGGAGCACCGGGGAGCTGTTTTTT.

J is TRBJ1-2 and V is TRBV5-1; D not certain. V lost 1 base and J 1 base, leaving 23 bases between the germline ends. This CDR3 is 19 amino acids long. Germline V gene lookup returns CDR1 SGHRS and CDR2 YFSETQ. CDR3 in DNA: TGCGCCAGCAGCTTGTTTGCCTCGGGGTTCAGCCAGTTTAACTATGGCTACACCTTC. It encodes CASSLFASGFSQFNYGYTF. The complete variable domain, with remaining parts taken from reference TRBV5-1 and TRBJ1-2, reads KAGVTQTPRYLIKTRGQQVTLSCSPISGHRSVSWYQQTPGQGLQFLFEYFSETQRNKGNFPGRFSGRQFSNSRSEMNVSTLELGDSALYLCASSLFASGFSQFNYGYTFGSGTRLTVV.

Ten or more counts support this clonotype. The chain has TRBV29-1 and TRBJ2-5, with D unclear. Germline V gives CDR1 SQVTM, CDR2 ANQGSEA. CDR3 length: 13 residues. V was trimmed by 6 bases and J by 1 base, leaving 12 bases between them. DNA for the CDR3: TGCAGCGTCGGAGCGACCACCCAAGAGACCCAGTACTTC. Protein: CSVGATTQETQYF.

This sequence joins TRBV20-1 and TRBJ2-1; 7 nucleotides line up with TRBD1. The ends lost 0 bases at V and 6 bases at J; junction bases unmatched: 5. Germline lookup yields CDR1 DFQATT and CDR2 SNEGSKA (reference sequence). The CDR3 extends over 14 amino acids. CDR3 sequence: CSARDGAGGNEQFF. CDR3 sequence (DNA): TGCAGTGCTAGAGATGGGGCAGGGGGCAATGAGCAGTTCTTC.

J is TRBJ2-6 and V is TRBV7-8; no reliable D call. Germline V CDR1 and CDR2: SGHVS, FQNEAQ. The CDR3 consists of 18 residues. Trimming pared 1 base from V and 0 bases from J, leaving 13 bases between. The CDR3 reads CASSLDMWAGSGANVLTF. DNA of the CDR3: TGTGCCAGCAGCTTAGATATGTGGGCCGGCTCTGGGGCCAACGTCCTGACTTTC.

V and J are TRBV5-1 and TRBJ2-1; D is undetermined. Germline V gives CDR1 SGHRS, CDR2 YFSETQ. Trimming left V 6 bases short and J 5 bases short, with 12 bases between. CDR3 length equals 13 residues. CDR3 sequence reads: CASKRDTNNEQFF. The DNA for the CDR3 is TGCGCCAGCAAGAGAGACACGAACAATGAGCAGTTCTTC. Filled out from reference TRBV5-1 and TRBJ2-1, the complete variable domain reads KAGVTQTPRYLIKTRGQQVTLSCSPISGHRSVSWYQQTPGQGLQFLFEYFSETQRNKGNFPGRFSGRQFSNSRSEMNVSTLELGDSALYLCASKRDTNNEQFFGPGTRLTVL.

The gene calls are TRBV7-8 and TRBJ1-2; no reliable D call. Germline V gene lookup returns CDR1 SGHVS and CDR2 FQNEAQ. V was cut by 0 bases and J by 4 bases, with 9 bases left in between. The CDR3 covers 14 residues. CDR3 residues: CASSLAVGSYGYTF. The CDR3 nucleotides are TGTGCCAGCAGCTTAGCGGTTGGCAGCTATGGCTACACCTTC. Together with reference TRBV7-8 and TRBJ1-2, the CDR3 gives the full variable domain: GAGVSQSPRYKVAKRGQDVALRCDPISGHVSLFWYQQALGQGPEFLTYFQNEAQLDKSGLPSDRFFAERPEGSVSTLKIQRTQQEDSAVYLCASSLAVGSYGYTFGSGTRLTVV.

The V and J genes are TRBV20-1 and TRBJ2-3, with a tentative D call TRBD1 (6 bases). Looked up from germline, CDR1 is DFQATT and CDR2 is SNEGSKA (reference sequence). The CDR3 covers 12 residues. The germline V and J ends were trimmed by 5 bases and 1 base, with 7 bases remaining between them. DNA for the CDR3: TGCAGTGCTTACAGGGGCACAGATACGCAGTATTTT. It specifies CSAYRGTDTQYF.